These T cell receptor beta chains were read from a single sample in a study of shared clonotypes between healthy human individuals. Assay: immunoSEQ multiplex PCR; the TCRdb copy retains only in-frame clones and omits some. The sample shows about 690,000 clones, roughly 87% of them seen only once. The sequenced sample consisted of memory CD8+ T cells from PBMCs. These TCRs come from a man between 18 and 35 years old in good health. Some clones in this sample may be carry-over from other donors' samples. Each CDR3 is given with its conserved first and last residue. The order of the fields is V gene, clone size, D gene, J gene, CDR3 DNA, CDR3 protein. The D gene is left open where the match is weak. A row's size may be missing; if present it is once, few, many or a size class.

>TRBV27|NA|NA|TRBJ2-3
TGTGCCAGCAGGGGCCCCGGCGGGACAGATACGCAGTATTTT
CASRGPGGTDTQYF
>TRBV11-2|NA|NA|TRBJ1-2
TGTGCCAGCAGCTTAGGCGGCAGCCACTATGGCTACACCTTC
CASSLGGSHYGYTF
>TRBV2|NA|NA|TRBJ1-1
TGTGCCAGCAGTGAGAAGGGCCCGCTAATCGACACTGAAGCTTTCTTT
CASSEKGPLIDTEAFF
>TRBV4-1|NA|TRBD2|TRBJ2-7
TGCGCCAGCAGCCAAGAGGCCCCGGGACTAACCCTCTACGAGCAGTACTTC
CASSQEAPGLTLYEQYF
>TRBV25-1|NA|TRBD1|TRBJ1-2
TGTGCCAGCAGTAGCGACAGGGGCTATGGCTACACCTTC
CASSSDRGYGYTF
>TRBV29-1|NA|TRBD2|TRBJ2-2
TGCAGCGTTGAAAATAGCGGGAGTAAGCACGGGGAGCTGTTTTTT
CSVENSGSKHGELFF
>TRBV15|once|NA|TRBJ2-1
TGTGCCACCAGCAGAGGACGGGAGCCGAGCTCCTACAATGAGCAGTTCTTC
CATSRGREPSSYNEQFF
>TRBV27|NA|NA|TRBJ1-2
TGTGCCAGCAGTTTAGCAGGGACGGGCTACACCTTC
CASSLAGTGYTF
>TRBV27|many|TRBD2|TRBJ2-7
TGTGCCAGCAGTCCTAGCGGGAGTCAAGAGCAGTACTTC
CASSPSGSQEQYF
>TRBV14|NA|NA|TRBJ2-7
TGTGCCAGCAGCCAAGACATGGCTAACTACGAGCAGTACTTC
CASSQDMANYEQYF